This TCR beta chain was found in a study of blood T cell repertoires in COVID-19. At the level of the study: PBMCs, B-cell-depleted T cells, or T cells were the source of the cDNA or gDNA that made up the material.

The germline V gene has CDR1 LGHNA and CDR2 YNFKEQ. The CDR3 runs 17 residues. Losses at the gene ends were 1 base for V and 3 bases for J; bases not matched to a gene: 12. TCRdb's copy holds only in-frame clones and misses some; the assay was immunoSEQ multiplex PCR. The sample lists over 200,000 clones, just over 85% seen once, with roughly a sixth in the top ten. The V gene is TRBV4-2, the J gene TRBJ2-7; TRBD1 matches 7 bases. The clonotype originates from a young man who had recovered from COVID-19. What was sequenced was PBMCs or T cells enriched from blood (not recorded which). The CDR3 sequence is CASSQAQTGILGYEQYF. The CDR3 coding sequence is TGTGCCAGCAGCCAAGCCCAGACAGGGATTCTCGGCTACGAGCAGTACTTC.